Following are 16 T cell receptor beta chains from one sample sequenced in a study of CD8+CD57+ T cells in acquired aplastic anemia. Patients chosen for sequencing had CD8+CD57+ cells that had expanded, as shown by flow cytometry. Genomic DNA templated the TCR beta VDJ and CDR3 profiling. TCRdb analysed the reads with MiXCR anew, one entry per CDR3 protein. Of around 430,000 distinct CDR3 sequences listed, around 32% are singletons. The material sequenced was sorted CD4+, CD8+, or CD8+CD57+ T cells (not recorded which) from PBMCs. Receptors were obtained from a human donor with aplastic anemia.

V gene TRBV5-1 combines with J gene TRBJ1-3; D is undetermined. The CDR3 runs 16 residues. Germline-derived CDR1 and CDR2 are SGHRS and YFSETQ. V lost 0 bases and J 0 bases, leaving 10 bases between the germline ends. The CDR3 loop is CASSLGVGNSGNTIYF. As DNA, the CDR3 is TGCGCCAGCAGCTTGGGGGTTGGGAACTCTGGAAACACCATATATTTT.

This clonotype has ten or more counts. This rearrangement joins TRBV7-9 to TRBJ2-1; D is perhaps TRBD2 (7 bases). CDR1 is SEHNR, CDR2 FQNEAQ, per germline (reference sequence). CDR3 length: 13 amino acids. Trimming removed 8 bases from V and 4 bases from J, with 12 bases in between. CDR3 coding DNA: TGTGCCAGCCGCGGGGGCGAATACAATGAGCAGTTCTTC. Translated: CASRGGEYNEQFF.

This clonotype was counted at least ten times. The chain is built from TRBV20-1 and TRBJ2-6; D gene ambiguous. Germline-derived CDR1 and CDR2 are DFQATT and SNEGSKA (reference sequence). The germline V and J ends were trimmed by 3 bases and 2 bases, with 5 bases remaining between them. CDR3 size: 13 residues. CDR3 protein: CSARTAGANVLTF. The DNA for the CDR3 is TGCAGTGCTAGGACTGCTGGGGCCAACGTCCTGACTTTC.

V and J are TRBV6-1 and TRBJ2-7, with TRBD1 matching 7 bases. The CDR3 covers 14 residues. V shed 4 bases and J 1 base; nucleotides not matched to a gene: 4. CDR1 MNHNS and CDR2 SASEGT come from the germline V gene. CDR3 loop: CASSGRTGSYEQYF. CDR3 nucleotides: TGTGCCAGCAGTGGACGGACAGGTTCCTACGAGCAGTACTTC.

This clonotype came up many times. This chain links TRBV20-1 with TRBJ1-2; D remains unclear. Trimming pared 1 base from V and 4 bases from J, leaving 13 bases between. Germline V gene lookup returns CDR1 DFQATT and CDR2 SNEGSKA (reference sequence). The CDR3 runs 14 residues. The CDR3 loop is CSARGPVSSYGYTF. For the CDR3, the DNA is TGCAGTGCTAGAGGGCCAGTCTCTAGCTATGGCTACACCTTC.

This clonotype came up a few times. The chain has TRBV4-1 and TRBJ2-7; a weak D match, TRBD2 (6 bases). Germline CDR1 and CDR2: MGHRA and YSYEKL. The CDR3 extends over 16 amino acids. The V end lost 4 bases, the J end lost 0 bases, and 16 bases lay between the germline ends. The CDR3 DNA reads as TGCGCCAGCAGCCCGTTCACGGGAGTAAGCTCCTACGAGCAGTACTTC. Translating gives CASSPFTGVSSYEQYF.

This rearrangement joins TRBV19 to TRBJ2-7; 8 bases agree with TRBD2. V was pared by 3 bases and J by 5 bases, with 9 bases of the junction left unmatched. The CDR3 runs 15 residues. Germline loops: CDR1 LNHDA, CDR2 SQIVND (reference sequence). CDR3 bases: TGTGCCAGTAGTATCGGCAGCGGGGGACCCCACGAGCAGTACTTC. Its protein is CASSIGSGGPHEQYF.

The V call is TRBV5-1, the J call TRBJ1-4; D unresolved. Germline V lookup: CDR1 SGHRS, CDR2 YFSETQ. This CDR3 is built from 13 residues. Trimming took 1 base from V and 4 from J, leaving 5 bases between them. The CDR3 sequence: CASSLRGNEKLFF. For the CDR3, the DNA is TGCGCCAGCAGCTTGCGGGGTAATGAAAAACTGTTTTTT.

This clonotype was seen only a few times. The chain carries TRBV6-5 and TRBJ1-5; D is possibly TRBD1 (5 bases). This CDR3 comprises 14 residues. Germline CDR1 and CDR2: MNHEY and SVGAGI. V was shortened by 4 bases and J by 9 bases, with 16 bases between the two germline ends. The CDR3 spells CASSLGQLKAPQHF. The CDR3 bases are TGTGCCAGCAGTTTAGGACAACTTAAGGCGCCCCAGCATTTT.

This clonotype was detected only a few times. The rearrangement uses TRBV20-1 and TRBJ2-5; 15 nucleotides agree with TRBD2. The CDR3 consists of 18 residues. In germline, CDR1 is DFQATT, CDR2 SNEGSKA (reference sequence). V dropped 5 bases and J dropped 1; count of bases not matched to a gene: 11. The CDR3 coding sequence is TGCAGTGCTCCCCTAGGGACTAGCGGGGGGCCCCGCCAAGAGACCCAGTACTTC. As protein: CSAPLGTSGGPRQETQYF.

This clonotype was counted many times. The chain couples TRBV19 to TRBJ2-7; 14 bases fit TRBD2. CDR1 and CDR2 from the germline V gene are LNHDA and SQIVND (reference sequence). The CDR3 has 13 residues. Trimming cost V 9 bases and J 3 bases; bases outside gene matches: 1. CDR3 amino acids: CARGTSGSYEQYF. As DNA, the CDR3 is TGTGCCAGGGGGACTAGCGGGAGCTACGAGCAGTACTTC.

Only a few counts were recorded for this clonotype. V usage is TRBV7-3 and J usage is TRBJ1-1; D not certain. Germline CDR1 and CDR2: SGHTA and FQGTGA. This CDR3 has 16 amino acids. The ends were cut back, 5 bases at V and 0 bases at J, with 16 bases in the middle. The CDR3 DNA reads as TGTGCCAGCAGCCCGGGAATGGGTAGCATGAACACTGAAGCTTTCTTT. Protein: CASSPGMGSMNTEAFF.

This clonotype was counted a few times. The chain employs TRBV6-2 or TRBV6-3 and TRBJ2-3; 9 bases are a match to TRBD1. Germline-derived CDR1 and CDR2 are MNHEY and SVGEGT. CDR3 length: 15 residues. V lost 6 bases, J lost 3 bases, and 7 bases stayed unmatched. CDR3 DNA sequence: TGTGCCAGCAGGATTTCCGGGACAGGGACAGATACGCAGTATTTT. The encoded protein is CASRISGTGTDTQYF.

This clonotype was seen only a few times. This chain joins TRBV5-1 and TRBJ2-2; D remains unclear. Per germline, CDR1 SGHRS and CDR2 YFSETQ. Trimming took 0 bases from V and 2 from J, leaving 11 bases between them. The CDR3 is made up of 16 amino acids. The CDR3 DNA reads TGCGCCAGCAGCTTGGCCAGGCAGAGCAACACCGGGGAGCTGTTTTTT. Its translation is CASSLARQSNTGELFF. Complete variable domain (other parts from reference TRBV5-1 and TRBJ2-2): KAGVTQTPRYLIKTRGQQVTLSCSPISGHRSVSWYQQTPGQGLQFLFEYFSETQRNKGNFPGRFSGRQFSNSRSEMNVSTLELGDSALYLCASSLARQSNTGELFFGEGSRLTVL.

This clonotype was detected many times. The chain is built from TRBV25-1 and TRBJ2-2, with a possible D match to TRBD1 (5 bases). The V gene's germline CDR1 is MGHDK and CDR2 SYGVNS. The CDR3 consists of 17 residues. Trimming pared 3 bases from V and 0 bases from J, leaving 14 bases between. CDR3 region: CASSDLRQQSNTGELFF. Here the CDR3 DNA reads TGTGCCAGCAGTGACCTGAGACAGCAATCGAACACCGGGGAGCTGTTTTTT.

This chain connects TRBV20-1 to TRBJ2-1; D possibly corresponds to TRBD1 (6 bases). The CDR3 is made up of 11 amino acids. V was pared by 5 bases and J by 10 bases, with 12 bases between. Germline CDR1 DFQATT, CDR2 SNEGSKA (reference sequence). The CDR3 DNA reads as TGCAGTGCTCCCAGGGGTTACGAGCAGTTCTTC. Its protein product is CSAPRGYEQFF.